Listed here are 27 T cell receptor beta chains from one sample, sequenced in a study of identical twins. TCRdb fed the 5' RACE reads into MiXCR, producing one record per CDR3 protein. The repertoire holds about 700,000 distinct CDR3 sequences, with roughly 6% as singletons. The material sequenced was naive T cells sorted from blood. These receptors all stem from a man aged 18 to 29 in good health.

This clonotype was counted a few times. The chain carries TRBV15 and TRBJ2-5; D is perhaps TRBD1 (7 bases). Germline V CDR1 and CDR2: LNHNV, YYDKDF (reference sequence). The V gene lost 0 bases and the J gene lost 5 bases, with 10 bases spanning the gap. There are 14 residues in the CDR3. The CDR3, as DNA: TGTGCCACCAGCAGAGACAGGGGGGAGGAGACCCAGTACTTC. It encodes CATSRDRGEETQYF.

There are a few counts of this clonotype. This CDR3 is CASSQPQGRTGELFF. CDR3 sequence (DNA): TGTGCCAGCAGCCAACCTCAGGGTCGGACCGGGGAGCTGTTTTTT. This rearrangement joins TRBV3-1 to TRBJ2-2; tentative D call: TRBD1 (5 bases). Germline V CDR1 and CDR2: LGHDT, YNNKEL (reference sequence). The ends were cut back, 2 bases at V and 5 bases at J, with 12 bases in the middle. CDR3 length equals 15 residues.

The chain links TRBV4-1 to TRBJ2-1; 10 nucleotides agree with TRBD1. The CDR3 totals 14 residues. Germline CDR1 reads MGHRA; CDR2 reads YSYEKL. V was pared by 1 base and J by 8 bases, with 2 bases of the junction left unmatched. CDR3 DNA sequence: TGCGCCAGCAGCCAAGTGGGACAGGGGCATGAGCAGTTCTTC. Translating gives CASSQVGQGHEQFF.

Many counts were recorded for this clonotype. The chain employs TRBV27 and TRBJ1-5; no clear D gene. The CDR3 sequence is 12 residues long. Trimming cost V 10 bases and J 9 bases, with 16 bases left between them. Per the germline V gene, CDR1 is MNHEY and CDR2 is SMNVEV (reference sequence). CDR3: CATRSLAGPQHF. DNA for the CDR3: TGTGCCACCCGGTCCCTAGCGGGGCCCCAGCATTTT.

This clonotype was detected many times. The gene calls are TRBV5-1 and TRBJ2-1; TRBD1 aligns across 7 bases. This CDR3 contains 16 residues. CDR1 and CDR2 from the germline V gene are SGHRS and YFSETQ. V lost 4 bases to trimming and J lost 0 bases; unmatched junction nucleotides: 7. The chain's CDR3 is CASSPTGISSYNEQFF. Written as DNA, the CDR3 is TGCGCCAGCAGCCCGACAGGGATAAGCTCCTACAATGAGCAGTTCTTC. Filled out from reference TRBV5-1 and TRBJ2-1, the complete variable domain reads KAGVTQTPRYLIKTRGQQVTLSCSPISGHRSVSWYQQTPGQGLQFLFEYFSETQRNKGNFPGRFSGRQFSNSRSEMNVSTLELGDSALYLCASSPTGISSYNEQFFGPGTRLTVL.

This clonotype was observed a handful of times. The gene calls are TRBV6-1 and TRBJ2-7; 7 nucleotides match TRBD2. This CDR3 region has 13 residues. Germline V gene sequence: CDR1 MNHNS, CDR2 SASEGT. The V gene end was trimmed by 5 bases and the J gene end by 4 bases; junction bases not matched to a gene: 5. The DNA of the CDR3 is TGTGCCAGCAGTCGACTAGCAGAATACGAGCAGTACTTC. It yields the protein CASSRLAEYEQYF.

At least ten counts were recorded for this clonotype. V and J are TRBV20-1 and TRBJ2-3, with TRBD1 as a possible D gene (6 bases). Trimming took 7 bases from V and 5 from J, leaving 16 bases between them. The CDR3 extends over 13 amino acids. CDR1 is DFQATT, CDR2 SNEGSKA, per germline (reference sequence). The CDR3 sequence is CSVDRTSEDTQYF. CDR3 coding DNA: TGCAGTGTGGACAGAACGTCCGAAGATACGCAGTATTTT.

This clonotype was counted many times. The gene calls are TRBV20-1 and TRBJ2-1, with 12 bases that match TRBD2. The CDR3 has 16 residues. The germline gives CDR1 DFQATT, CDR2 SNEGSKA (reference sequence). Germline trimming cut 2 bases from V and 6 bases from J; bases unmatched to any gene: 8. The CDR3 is CSARPRLAGGPNEQFF. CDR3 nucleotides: TGCAGTGCTAGACCTCGGCTAGCGGGAGGGCCCAATGAGCAGTTCTTC.

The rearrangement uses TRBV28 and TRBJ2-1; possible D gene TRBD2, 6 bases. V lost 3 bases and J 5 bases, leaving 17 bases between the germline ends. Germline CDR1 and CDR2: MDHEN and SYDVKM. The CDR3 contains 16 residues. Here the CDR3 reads CASSFSWAGRHNEQFF. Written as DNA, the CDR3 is TGTGCCAGCAGTTTTTCGTGGGCAGGGAGGCACAATGAGCAGTTCTTC.

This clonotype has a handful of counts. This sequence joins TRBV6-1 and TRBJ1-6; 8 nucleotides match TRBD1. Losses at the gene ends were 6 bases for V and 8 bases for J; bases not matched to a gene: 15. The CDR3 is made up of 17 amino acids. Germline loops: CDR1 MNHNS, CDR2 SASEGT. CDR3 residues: CASRTGRRTGLYSPLHF. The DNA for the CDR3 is TGTGCCAGCAGGACCGGACGACGGACAGGGTTATATTCACCCCTCCACTTT.

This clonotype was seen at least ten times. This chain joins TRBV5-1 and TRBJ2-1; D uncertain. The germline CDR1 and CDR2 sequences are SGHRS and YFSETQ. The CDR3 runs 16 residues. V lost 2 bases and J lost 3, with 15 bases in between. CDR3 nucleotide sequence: TGCGCCAGCAGCTTAGACTTCGGTAAGTTCTACAATGAGCAGTTCTTC. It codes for CASSLDFGKFYNEQFF.

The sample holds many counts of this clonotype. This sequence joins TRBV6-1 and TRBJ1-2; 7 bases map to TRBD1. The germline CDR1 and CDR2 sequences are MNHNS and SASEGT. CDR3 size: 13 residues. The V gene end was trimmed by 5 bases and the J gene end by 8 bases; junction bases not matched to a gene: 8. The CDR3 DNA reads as TGTGCCAGCAGTCCTCCAGGGGGTGGCGGCTACACCTTC. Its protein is CASSPPGGGGYTF.

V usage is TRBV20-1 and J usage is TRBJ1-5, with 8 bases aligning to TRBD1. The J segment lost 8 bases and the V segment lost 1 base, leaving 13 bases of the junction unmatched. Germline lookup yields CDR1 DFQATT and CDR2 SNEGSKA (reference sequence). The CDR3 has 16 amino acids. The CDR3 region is CSARAGTGHRREPQHF. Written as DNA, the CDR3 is TGCAGTGCTAGAGCCGGGACAGGACACAGGAGGGAGCCCCAGCATTTT.

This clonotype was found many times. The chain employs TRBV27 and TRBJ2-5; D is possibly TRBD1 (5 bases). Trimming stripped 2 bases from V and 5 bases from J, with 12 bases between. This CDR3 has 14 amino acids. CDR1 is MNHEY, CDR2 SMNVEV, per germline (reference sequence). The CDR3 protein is CASSLDPGLETQYF. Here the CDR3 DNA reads TGTGCCAGCAGTTTAGACCCAGGGCTGGAGACCCAGTACTTC.

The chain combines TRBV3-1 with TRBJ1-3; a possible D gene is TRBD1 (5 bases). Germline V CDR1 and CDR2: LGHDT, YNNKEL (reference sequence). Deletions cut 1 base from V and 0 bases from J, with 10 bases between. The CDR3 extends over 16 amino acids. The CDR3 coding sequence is TGTGCCAGCAGCCAAGCAGGGATTACCTCTGGAAACACCATATATTTT. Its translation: CASSQAGITSGNTIYF.

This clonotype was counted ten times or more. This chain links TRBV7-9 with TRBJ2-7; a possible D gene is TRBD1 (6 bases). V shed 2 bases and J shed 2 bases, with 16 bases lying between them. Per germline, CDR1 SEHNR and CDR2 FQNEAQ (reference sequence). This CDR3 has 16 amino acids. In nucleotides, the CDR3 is TGTGCCAGCAGCTTATTGAGTGCAGGGGACCCCTACGAGCAGTACTTC. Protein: CASSLLSAGDPYEQYF.

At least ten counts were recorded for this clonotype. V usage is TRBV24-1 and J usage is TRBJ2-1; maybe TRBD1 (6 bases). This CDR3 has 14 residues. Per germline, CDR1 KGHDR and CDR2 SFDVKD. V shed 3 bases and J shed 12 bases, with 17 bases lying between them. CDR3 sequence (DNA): TGTGCCACCAGTGATGAACTAACAGGGTCCGCGCAGTTCTTC. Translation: CATSDELTGSAQFF.

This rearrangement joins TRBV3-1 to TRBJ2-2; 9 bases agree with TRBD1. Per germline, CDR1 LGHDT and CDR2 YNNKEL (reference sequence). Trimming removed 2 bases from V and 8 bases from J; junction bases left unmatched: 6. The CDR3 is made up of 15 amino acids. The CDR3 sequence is CASSQRDRVEGELFF. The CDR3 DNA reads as TGTGCCAGCAGCCAACGGGACAGGGTTGAAGGGGAGCTGTTTTTT.

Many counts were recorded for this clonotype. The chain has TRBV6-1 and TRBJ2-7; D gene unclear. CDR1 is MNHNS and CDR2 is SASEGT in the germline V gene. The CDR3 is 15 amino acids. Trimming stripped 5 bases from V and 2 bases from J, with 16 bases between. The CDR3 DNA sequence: TGTGCCAGCAGTCAAGTGAGCGATTCGCCCTACGAGCAGTACGTC. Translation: CASSQVSDSPYEQYV.

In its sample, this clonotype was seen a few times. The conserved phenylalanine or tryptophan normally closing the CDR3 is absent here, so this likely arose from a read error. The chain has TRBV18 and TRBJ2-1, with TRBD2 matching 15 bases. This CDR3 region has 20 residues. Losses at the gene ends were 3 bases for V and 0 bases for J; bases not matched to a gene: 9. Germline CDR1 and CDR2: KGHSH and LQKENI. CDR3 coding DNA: TGTGCCAGCTCACCTAGAAGGACTAGCGGGAGGGAGAGCTCCTACAATGAGCAGTTCTTG. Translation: CASSPRRTSGRESSYNEQFL.

CDR3 sequence reads: CASSFYTSSSTDTQYF. As DNA, the CDR3 is TGTGCCAGCAGCTTTTACACATCCTCTAGCACAGATACGCAGTATTTT. The chain couples TRBV7-2 to TRBJ2-3; D remains unclear. CDR3 length: 16 amino acids. Germline V gene data show CDR1 as SGHTA and CDR2 as FQGNSA. The V gene lost 3 bases and the J gene lost 0 bases, with 13 bases spanning the gap. Filled out from reference TRBV7-2 and TRBJ2-3, the complete variable domain reads GAGVSQSPSNKVTEKGKDVELRCDPISGHTALYWYRQSLGQGLEFLIYFQGNSAPDKSGLPSDRFSAERTGGSVSTLTIQRTQQEDSAVYLCASSFYTSSSTDTQYFGPGTRLTVL.

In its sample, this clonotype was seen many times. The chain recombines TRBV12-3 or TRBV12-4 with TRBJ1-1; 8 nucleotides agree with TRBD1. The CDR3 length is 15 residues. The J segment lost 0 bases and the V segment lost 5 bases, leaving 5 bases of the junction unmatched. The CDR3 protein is CASSLNRGMNTEAFF. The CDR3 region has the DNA TGTGCCAGCAGTCTGAACAGGGGGATGAACACTGAAGCTTTCTTT.

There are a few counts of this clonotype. CDR3 sequence reads: CASSGAGAYGYTF. The CDR3 DNA reads as TGTGCCAGCAGCGGGGCGGGGGCCTATGGCTACACCTTC. The rearrangement links TRBV7-2 to TRBJ1-2; possible D gene TRBD1, 6 bases. Trimming shortened V by 5 bases and J by 4 bases, and 11 bases separated the two germline ends. The CDR3 loop spans 13 amino acids. Germline CDR1 SGHTA, CDR2 FQGNSA. Variable domain in full (rest from reference TRBV7-2 and TRBJ1-2): GAGVSQSPSNKVTEKGKDVELRCDPISGHTALYWYRQSLGQGLEFLIYFQGNSAPDKSGLPSDRFSAERTGGSVSTLTIQRTQQEDSAVYLCASSGAGAYGYTFGSGTRLTVV.

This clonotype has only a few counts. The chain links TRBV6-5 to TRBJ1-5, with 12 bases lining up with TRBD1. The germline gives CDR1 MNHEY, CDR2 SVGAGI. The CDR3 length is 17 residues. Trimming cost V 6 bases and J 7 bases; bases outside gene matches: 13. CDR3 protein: CASSYGWDRGRRQPQHF. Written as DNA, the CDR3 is TGTGCCAGCAGCTACGGCTGGGACAGGGGGCGCCGGCAGCCCCAGCATTTT.

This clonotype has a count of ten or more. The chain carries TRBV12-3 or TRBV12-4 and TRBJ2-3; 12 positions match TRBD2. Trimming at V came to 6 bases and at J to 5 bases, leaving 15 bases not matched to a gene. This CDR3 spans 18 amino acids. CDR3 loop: CASRRGLAGRSVLDTQYF. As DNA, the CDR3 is TGTGCCAGCAGAAGAGGACTAGCGGGACGGTCTGTTTTAGATACGCAGTATTTT.

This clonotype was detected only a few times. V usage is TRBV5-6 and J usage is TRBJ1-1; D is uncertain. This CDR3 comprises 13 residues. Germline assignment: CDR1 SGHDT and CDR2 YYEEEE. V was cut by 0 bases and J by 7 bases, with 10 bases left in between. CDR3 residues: CASSLDRVREAFF. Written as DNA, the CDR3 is TGTGCCAGCAGCTTGGACAGAGTGCGTGAAGCTTTCTTT.

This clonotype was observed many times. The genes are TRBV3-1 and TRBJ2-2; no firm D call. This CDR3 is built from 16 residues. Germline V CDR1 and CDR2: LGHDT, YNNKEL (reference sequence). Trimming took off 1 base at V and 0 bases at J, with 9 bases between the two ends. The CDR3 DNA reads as TGTGCCAGCAGCCAAGGAGTGCTAGCGAACACCGGGGAGCTGTTTTTT. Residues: CASSQGVLANTGELFF.